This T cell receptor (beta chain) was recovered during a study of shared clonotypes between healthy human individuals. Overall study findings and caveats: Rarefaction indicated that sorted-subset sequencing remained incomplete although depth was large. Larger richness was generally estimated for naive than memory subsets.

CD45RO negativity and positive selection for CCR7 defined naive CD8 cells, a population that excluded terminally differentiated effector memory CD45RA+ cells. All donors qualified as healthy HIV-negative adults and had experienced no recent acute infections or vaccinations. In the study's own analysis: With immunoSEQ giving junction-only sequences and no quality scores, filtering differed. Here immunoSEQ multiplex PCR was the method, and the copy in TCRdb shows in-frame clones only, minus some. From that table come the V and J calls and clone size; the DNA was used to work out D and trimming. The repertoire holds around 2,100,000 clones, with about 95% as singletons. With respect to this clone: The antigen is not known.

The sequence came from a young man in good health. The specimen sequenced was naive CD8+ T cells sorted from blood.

The CDR3 DNA reads TGTGCCAGCAGCGGCACAAACAGCAATGAGCAGTTCTTC. It codes for CASSGTNSNEQFF. The chain employs TRBV9 and TRBJ2-1; unclear D gene. Trimming removed 3 bases from V and 6 bases from J, with 10 bases in between. The germline V gene encodes CDR1 SGDLS and CDR2 YYNGEE. The CDR3 has 13 residues.